This T cell receptor beta chain emerged from a study of cytomegalovirus exposure and HLA in healthy donors. Study-wide background: HLA-typed donors contributed some 87 million unique TCRs, which were held in an early data release.

In the PCR, 60 Vbeta and 13 Jbeta primers were used. This table comes from immunoSEQ multiplex PCR, and its TCRdb copy is limited to in-frame clones, with some not included. There are 75,000 to 95,000 clones in the sample; over 80% occur only once, and less than 2.5% lies in the top ten. As for this clone: What it recognizes is unknown.

The CDR3 covers 16 residues. CDR1 KGHSH and CDR2 LQKENI come from the germline V gene. Losses at the gene ends were 3 bases for V and 0 bases for J; bases not matched to a gene: 7. Study conclusions and caveats: DRB1 showed the most TCR associations and HLA-C the fewest in a later analysis, as rates varied by HLA locus. Most of the CMV-associated TCR beta chains (in a later analysis) appeared to be HLA-restricted.

The sample consisted of PBMCs. The chain links TRBV18 to TRBJ1-1; the match to TRBD1 covers 7 bases. This TCR derives from a man aged 18 to 29 in good health and CMV-seronegative. CDR3 amino acids: CASSPQGGSMNTEAFF. The CDR3 DNA is TGTGCCAGCTCACCCCAGGGGGGTTCGATGAACACTGAAGCTTTCTTT.